This TCR beta chain is drawn from a study of CD8+ T cells in alopecia areata. Study-level results: More clonal than normal scalp was lesional scalp, particularly alopecia totalis/universalis.

The V end lost 4 bases, the J end lost 8 bases, and 11 bases lay between the germline ends. The CDR3 length is 11 residues. CDR1 SQVTM and CDR2 ANQGSEA come from the germline V gene. Sequencing relied on a cDNA template that was reverse transcribed from extracted RNA. Sequenced by immunoSEQ multiplex PCR; TCRdb stores in-frame clones only, minus some. The sample includes 150,000 to 200,000 clones, approximately 60% seen only once; the top ten take around 3%. The table lists this clone with a few counts. Its target is not known. Treatment here: oral pan-JAK inhibitor, 5-10 mg twice daily. The rearrangement joins TRBV29-1 to TRBJ1-2, with no clear D. Material: CD4+ T cells sorted from blood, obtained at week 4, from a patient treated with tofacitinib. The source of this sequence is a human donor with alopecia areata. This CDR3 reads CSVGRVEGYTF. DNA of the CDR3: TGCAGCGTTGGGAGGGTGGAGGGCTACACCTTC. Using reference TRBV29-1 and TRBJ1-2 for the parts outside the CDR3, the full variable domain is SAVISQKPSRDICQRGTSLTIQCQVDSQVTMMFWYRQQPGQSLTLIATANQGSEATYESGFVIDKFPISRPNLTFSTLTVSNMSPEDSSIYLCSVGRVEGYTFGSGTRLTVV.